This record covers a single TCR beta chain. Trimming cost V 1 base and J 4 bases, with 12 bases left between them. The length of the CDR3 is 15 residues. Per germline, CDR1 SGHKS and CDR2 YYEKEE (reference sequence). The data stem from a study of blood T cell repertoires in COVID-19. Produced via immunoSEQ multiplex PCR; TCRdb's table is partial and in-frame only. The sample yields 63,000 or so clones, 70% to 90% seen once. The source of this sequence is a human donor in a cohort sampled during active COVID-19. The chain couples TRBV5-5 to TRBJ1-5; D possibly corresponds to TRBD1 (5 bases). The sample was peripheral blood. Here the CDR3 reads CASSLSMGGNQPQHF. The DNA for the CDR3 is TGTGCCAGCAGCTTGTCTATGGGGGGTAATCAGCCCCAGCATTTT.